Below, 7 T cell receptor beta chains from the same sample are listed, as sequenced in a study of T cells in Graves' hyperthyroidism and ophthalmopathy. Amplified TCR beta CDR3 regions derived from RNA transcripts. The HTBI set primed first-round TCR CDR3 RT-PCR. TCRdb re-analysed the multiplex PCR reads in MiXCR, keeping a single row per CDR3 protein. The sample records roughly 380,000 distinct CDR3 sequences, roughly 14% being singletons. Specimen: blood. The receptor set was obtained from a young man with Graves' hyperthyroidism that later progressed to Graves' ophthalmopathy.

This chain joins TRBV9 and TRBJ2-2; no firm D call. The V gene's germline CDR1 is SGDLS and CDR2 YYNGEE. The V gene lost 1 base and the J gene lost 3 bases, with 10 bases spanning the gap. The CDR3 sequence is 15 residues long. CDR3 DNA: TGTGCCAGCAGCGTATCCCGGGCGTACACCGGGGAGCTGTTTTTT. As protein: CASSVSRAYTGELFF.

This clonotype was counted ten times or more. The chain is built from TRBV30 and TRBJ1-6; 7 bases map to TRBD1. The trim removed 3 bases at V and 7 bases at J, leaving 9 bases unmatched. Germline lookup yields CDR1 GTSNPN and CDR2 SVGIG (reference sequence). The CDR3 contains 15 residues. CDR3 residues: CAWSRDKGANSPLHF. Here the CDR3 DNA reads TGTGCCTGGAGCCGGGACAAGGGGGCCAATTCACCCCTCCACTTT.

This clonotype was counted only a few times. This sequence joins TRBV7-9 and TRBJ1-3, with a tentative D call TRBD1 (6 bases). Trimming cost V 5 bases and J 2 bases, with 13 bases left between them. This CDR3 spans 15 amino acids. The V gene's germline CDR1 is SEHNR and CDR2 FQNEAQ (reference sequence). CDR3 in amino acids: CASSLIGGPGNTIYF. CDR3 nucleotide sequence: TGTGCCAGCAGCCTTATCGGGGGCCCTGGAAACACCATATATTTT.

For this clonotype: This clone may be a read error of a much larger clone one base away. The V call is TRBV5-1, the J call TRBJ2-1; a possible D gene is TRBD2 (6 bases). Germline values: CDR1 SGHRS, CDR2 YFSETQ. CDR3 length: 16 residues. CDR3 DNA: TGTGCCAGAAGCTTAGCGGTCGCGGGGATATACAATGAGCAGTTCTTC. The encoded protein is CARSLAVAGIYNEQFF. Supplemented by reference TRBV5-1 and TRBJ2-1, the full variable domain reads KAGVTQTPRYLIKTRGQQVTLSCSPISGHRSVSWYQQTPGQGLQFLFEYFSETQRNKGNFPGRFSGRQFSNSRSEMNVSTLELGDSALYLCARSLAVAGIYNEQFFGPGTRLTVL.

Regarding this clonotype: Just one base apart from a much larger clone, this may be a read error. The final CDR3 position lacks the conserved phenylalanine or tryptophan, pointing to a likely read error. The genes are TRBV7-9 and TRBJ1-1; unclear D gene. Trimming removed 2 bases from V and 1 base from J, with 8 bases in between. Looked up from germline, CDR1 is SEHNR and CDR2 is FQNEAQ (reference sequence). The CDR3 runs 14 residues. The CDR3 nucleotides read TGTGCCAGCAGCTTATCGGGAAAGAACACTGAAGCTTTCTAT. This codes for CASSLSGKNTEAFY.

This clonotype was seen only a few times. The V call is TRBV19, the J call TRBJ2-2; D possibly uses TRBD1 or TRBD2 (5 bases each). Germline CDR1 and CDR2: LNHDA and SQIVND (reference sequence). This CDR3 contains 15 residues. Trimming cost V 5 bases and J 6 bases, with 16 bases left between them. CDR3 sequence reads: CASSEPGRGAGELFF. In nucleotides, the CDR3 is TGTGCCAGTAGTGAGCCGGGACGAGGAGCCGGGGAGCTGTTTTTT. Drawing the rest from reference TRBV19 and TRBJ2-2, the complete variable domain is DGGITQSPKYLFRKEGQNVTLSCEQNLNHDAMYWYRQDPGQGLRLIYYSQIVNDFQKGDIAEGYSVSREKKESFPLTVTSAQKNPTAFYLCASSEPGRGAGELFFGEGSRLTVL.

This clonotype showed up many times. J is TRBJ1-1 and V is TRBV5-6; 9 positions match TRBD1. Trimming cost V 3 bases and J 3 bases; bases outside gene matches: 6. Germline V CDR1 and CDR2: SGHDT, YYEEEE. This CDR3 contains 15 residues. CDR3 coding DNA: TGTGCCAGCAGCTCCTACAGGGGGCAAGACACTGAAGCTTTCTTT. Protein: CASSSYRGQDTEAFF.